The table lists the clone carrying this T cell receptor beta chain with a few counts. This sample is drawn from a study of blood T cell repertoires in COVID-19. Study overall: The United States, Italy and Spain were the sources of the acute and convalescent COVID-19 samples. The cDNA or gDNA used as material had been derived from T cells, B-cell-depleted T cells, or PBMCs.

Per the original methods: Nucleated cell number was recorded as an estimate derived from reference gene primer amplification. Clones were sequenced by immunoSEQ multiplex PCR, and TCRdb holds only the in-frame ones, with some missing. V, J and clone size were drawn from that table, and D and trimming were deduced from the DNA. The top ten clones hold approximately 3.3% of a sample with approximately 270,000 clones, nearly 90% of them seen once. V lost 6 bases, J lost 3 bases, and 13 bases stayed unmatched. Germline CDR1 reads SNHLY; CDR2 reads FYNNEI. The CDR3 consists of 16 residues. The receptor's source is a man between 18 and 29 years old with active or convalescent COVID-19. The gene calls are TRBV2 and TRBJ2-7; 8 nucleotides agree with TRBD1. Material for sequencing was peripheral blood. In nucleotides, the CDR3 is TGTGCCAGCAGGGGGGCACCGGGACAGGACAACTACGAGCAGTACTTC. Its protein is CASRGAPGQDNYEQYF.